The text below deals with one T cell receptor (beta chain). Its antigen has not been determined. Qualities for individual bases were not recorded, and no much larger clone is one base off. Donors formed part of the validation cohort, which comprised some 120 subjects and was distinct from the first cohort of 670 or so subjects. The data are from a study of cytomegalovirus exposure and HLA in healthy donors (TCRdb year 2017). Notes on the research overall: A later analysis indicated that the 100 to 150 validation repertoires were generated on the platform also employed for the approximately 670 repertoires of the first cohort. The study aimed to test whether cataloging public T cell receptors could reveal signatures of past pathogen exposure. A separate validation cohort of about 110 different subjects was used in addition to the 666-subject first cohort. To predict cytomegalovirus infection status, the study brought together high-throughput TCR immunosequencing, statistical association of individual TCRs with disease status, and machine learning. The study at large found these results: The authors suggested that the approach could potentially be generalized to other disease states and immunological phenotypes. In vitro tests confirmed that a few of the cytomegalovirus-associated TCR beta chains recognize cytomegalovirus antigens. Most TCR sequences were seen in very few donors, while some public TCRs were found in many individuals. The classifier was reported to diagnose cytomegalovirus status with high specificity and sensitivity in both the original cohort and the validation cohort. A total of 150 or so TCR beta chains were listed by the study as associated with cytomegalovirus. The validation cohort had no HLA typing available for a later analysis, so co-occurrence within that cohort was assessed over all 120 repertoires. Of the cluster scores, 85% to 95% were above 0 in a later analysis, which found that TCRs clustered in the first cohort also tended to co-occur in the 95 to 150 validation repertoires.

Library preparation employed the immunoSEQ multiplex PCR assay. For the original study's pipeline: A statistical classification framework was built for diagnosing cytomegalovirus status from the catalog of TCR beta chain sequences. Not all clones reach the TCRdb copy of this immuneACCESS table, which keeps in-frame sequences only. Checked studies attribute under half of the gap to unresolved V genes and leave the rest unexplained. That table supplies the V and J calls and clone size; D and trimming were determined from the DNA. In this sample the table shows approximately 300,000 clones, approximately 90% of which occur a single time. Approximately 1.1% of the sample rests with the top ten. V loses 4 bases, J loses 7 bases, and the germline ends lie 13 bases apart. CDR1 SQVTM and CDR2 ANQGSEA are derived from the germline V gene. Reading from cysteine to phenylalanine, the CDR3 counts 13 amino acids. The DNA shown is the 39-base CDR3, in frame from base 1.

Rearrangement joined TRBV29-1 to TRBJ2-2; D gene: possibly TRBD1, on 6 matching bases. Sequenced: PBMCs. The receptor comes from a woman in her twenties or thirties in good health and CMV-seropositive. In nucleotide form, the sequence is TGCAGCGTTGTACAGGGTGGGATCGGGGAGCTGTTTTTT. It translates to CSVVQGGIGELFF.